The sequence of this T cell receptor (beta chain) was determined in a study of cytomegalovirus exposure and HLA in healthy donors listed by TCRdb under 2017. Regarding the complete study: According to a later analysis, one platform produced both the roughly 130 validation repertoires and the 730 or so repertoires of the first cohort. The study was designed to test whether signatures of past pathogen exposure could be identified by cataloging public T cell receptors. Along with the roughly 670-subject first cohort, a separate validation cohort of over a hundred different subjects was used. The study combined high-throughput TCR immunosequencing, statistical association of individual TCRs with disease status, and machine learning to predict cytomegalovirus infection status.

Trimming at the junction amounts to 2 bases on V and 2 bases on J, and the germline ends lie 9 bases apart. The CDR3 numbers 14 residues from cysteine through phenylalanine. This entry keeps only the CDR3 DNA: 42 bases, framed from base 1. The germline V gene (reference sequence) yields SGHNT for CDR1 and YYREEE for CDR2. General conclusions and limits of the study: The classifier was reported to diagnose cytomegalovirus status with high specificity and sensitivity in both the original and validation cohorts. Across donors, most TCR sequences were observed very rarely, whereas some public TCRs were present in many individuals. According to the authors, the approach could potentially be generalized to other disease states and immunological phenotypes. A few of the identified cytomegalovirus-associated TCR beta chains were confirmed in vitro to be specific for cytomegalovirus antigens. A later analysis lacked HLA typing for the validation cohort, so it scored co-occurrence in that cohort across all 110 or so repertoires. In the study, roughly 160 TCR beta chains were listed as associated with cytomegalovirus. Of the cluster scores, roughly 95% were above 0 in a later analysis, which found that TCRs clustered in the first cohort also tended to co-occur in the roughly 130 validation repertoires.

Library generation was performed with the immunoSEQ multiplex PCR assay. In the paper's pipeline: To diagnose cytomegalovirus status from the catalog of TCR beta chain sequences, a statistical classification framework was built. TCRdb took this table from immuneACCESS and kept in-frame rearrangements with V and J called. Such tables lack part of the clones; where checked against another copy, unresolved V genes explain under half of the gap, and the rest is unexplained. That table furnishes V, J and clone size, whereas the DNA furnished D and trimming. Counted in this sample were over 85,000 clones; over 85% of them appeared once. The ten biggest clones cover 0.89% of the sample. As regards this clone: The antigen it binds to is not known. Base qualities are not recorded, but no much larger clone differs from it by a single base. The identical CDR3 is also encoded by other nucleotide sequences in the sample.

Donors formed part of the validation cohort, which comprised about 120 subjects and was distinct from the first cohort of several hundred subjects. Material: PBMCs. The source of this sequence is a woman between 18 and 30 years old in good health and CMV-seronegative. The chain joins TRBV5-4 to TRBJ2-3; D gene: possibly TRBD1, on 6 matching bases. The CDR3 region: CASSLQGSTDTQYF. The nucleotide sequence is TGTGCCAGCAGCTTACAGGGCTCCACAGATACGCAGTATTTT.